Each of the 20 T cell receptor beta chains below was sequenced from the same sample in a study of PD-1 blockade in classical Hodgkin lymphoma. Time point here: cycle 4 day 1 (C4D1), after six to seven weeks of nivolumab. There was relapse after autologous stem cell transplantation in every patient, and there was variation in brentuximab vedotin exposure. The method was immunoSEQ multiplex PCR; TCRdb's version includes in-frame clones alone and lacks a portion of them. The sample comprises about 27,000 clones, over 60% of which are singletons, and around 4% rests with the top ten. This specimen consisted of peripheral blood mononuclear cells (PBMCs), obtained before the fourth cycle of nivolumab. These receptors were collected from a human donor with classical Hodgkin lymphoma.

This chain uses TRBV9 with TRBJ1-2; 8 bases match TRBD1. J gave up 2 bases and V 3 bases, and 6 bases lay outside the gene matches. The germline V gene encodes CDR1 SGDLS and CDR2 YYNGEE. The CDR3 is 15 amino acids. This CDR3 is CASSATRTGNYGYTF. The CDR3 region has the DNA TGTGCCAGCAGCGCGACACGGACAGGGAACTATGGCTACACCTTC.

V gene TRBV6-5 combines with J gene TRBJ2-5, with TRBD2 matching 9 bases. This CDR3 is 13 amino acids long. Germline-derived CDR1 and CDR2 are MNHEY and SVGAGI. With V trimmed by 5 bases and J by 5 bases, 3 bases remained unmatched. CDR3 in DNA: TGTGCCAGCAGTCGGACTAGCGTCGAGACCCAGTACTTC. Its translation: CASSRTSVETQYF.

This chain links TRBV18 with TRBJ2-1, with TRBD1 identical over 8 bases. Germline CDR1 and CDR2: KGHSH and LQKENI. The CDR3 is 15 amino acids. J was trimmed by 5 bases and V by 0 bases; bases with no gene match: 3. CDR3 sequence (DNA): TGTGCCAGCTCACCACCGACAGGGGTAAACAATGAGCAGTTCTTC. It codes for CASSPPTGVNNEQFF.

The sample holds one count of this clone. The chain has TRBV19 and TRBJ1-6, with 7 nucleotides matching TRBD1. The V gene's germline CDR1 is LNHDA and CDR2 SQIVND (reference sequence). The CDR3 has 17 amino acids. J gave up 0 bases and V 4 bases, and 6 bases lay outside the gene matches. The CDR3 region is CASSTGQASSYNSPLHF. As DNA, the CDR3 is TGTGCCAGTAGTACAGGACAGGCGAGCTCCTATAATTCACCCCTCCACTTT.

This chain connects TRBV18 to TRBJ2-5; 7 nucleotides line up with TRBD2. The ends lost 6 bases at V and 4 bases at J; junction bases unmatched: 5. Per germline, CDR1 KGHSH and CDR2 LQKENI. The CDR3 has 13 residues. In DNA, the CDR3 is TGTGCCAGCTCCGGCGGGGGAGGAGAGACCCAGTACTTC. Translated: CASSGGGGETQYF.

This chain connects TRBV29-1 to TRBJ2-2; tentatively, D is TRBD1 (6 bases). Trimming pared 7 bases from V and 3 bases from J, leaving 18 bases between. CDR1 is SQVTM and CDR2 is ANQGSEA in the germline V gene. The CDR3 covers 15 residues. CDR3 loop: CSGEDSRGHTGELFF. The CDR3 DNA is TGCAGCGGAGAGGATTCCAGGGGACACACCGGGGAGCTGTTTTTT.

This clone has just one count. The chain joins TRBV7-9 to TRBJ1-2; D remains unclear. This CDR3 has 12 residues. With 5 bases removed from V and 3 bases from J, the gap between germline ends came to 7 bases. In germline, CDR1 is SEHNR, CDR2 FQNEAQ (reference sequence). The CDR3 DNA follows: TGTGCCAGCAGCCTTAGACACTATGGCTACACCTTC. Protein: CASSLRHYGYTF.

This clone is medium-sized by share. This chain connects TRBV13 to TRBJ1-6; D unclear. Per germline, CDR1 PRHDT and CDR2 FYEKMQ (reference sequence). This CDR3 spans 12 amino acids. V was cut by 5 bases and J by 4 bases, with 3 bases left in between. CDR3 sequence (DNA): TGTGCCAGCAGCCGGTATAATTCACCCCTCCACTTT. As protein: CASSRYNSPLHF.

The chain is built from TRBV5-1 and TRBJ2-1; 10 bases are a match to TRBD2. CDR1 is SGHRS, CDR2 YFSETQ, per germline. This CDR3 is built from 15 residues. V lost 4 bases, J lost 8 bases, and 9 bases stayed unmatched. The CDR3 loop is CASSGASGSIDEQFF. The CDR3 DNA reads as TGCGCCAGCAGCGGGGCTAGCGGGAGTATCGATGAGCAGTTCTTC. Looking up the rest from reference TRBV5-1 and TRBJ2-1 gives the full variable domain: KAGVTQTPRYLIKTRGQQVTLSCSPISGHRSVSWYQQTPGQGLQFLFEYFSETQRNKGNFPGRFSGRQFSNSRSEMNVSTLELGDSALYLCASSGASGSIDEQFFGPGTRLTVL.

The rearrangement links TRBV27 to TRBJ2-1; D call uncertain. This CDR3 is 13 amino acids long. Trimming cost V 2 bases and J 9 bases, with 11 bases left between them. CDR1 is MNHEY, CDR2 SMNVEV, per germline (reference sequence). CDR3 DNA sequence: TGTGCCAGCAGTTTAAGGATGGACGGTGAGCAGTTCTTC. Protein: CASSLRMDGEQFF.

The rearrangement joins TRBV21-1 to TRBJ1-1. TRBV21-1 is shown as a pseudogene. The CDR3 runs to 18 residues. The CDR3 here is CASSKVADCGRLNTEAFF. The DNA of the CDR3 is TGTGCCAGCAGCAAAGTTGCGGATTGCGGACGGCTAAACACTGAAGCTTTCTTT.

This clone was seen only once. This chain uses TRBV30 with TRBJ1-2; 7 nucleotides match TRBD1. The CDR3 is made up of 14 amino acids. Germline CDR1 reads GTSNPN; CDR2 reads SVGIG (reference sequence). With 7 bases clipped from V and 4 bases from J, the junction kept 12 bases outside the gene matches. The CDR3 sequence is CAFTGAALRYGYTF. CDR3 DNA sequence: TGTGCCTTCACAGGGGCAGCTCTTCGCTATGGCTACACCTTC.

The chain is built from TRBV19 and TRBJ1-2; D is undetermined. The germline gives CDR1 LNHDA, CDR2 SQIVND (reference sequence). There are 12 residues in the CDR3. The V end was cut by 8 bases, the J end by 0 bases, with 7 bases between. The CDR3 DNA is TGTGCCAGTTCCCAGGCTAACTATGGCTACACCTTC. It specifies CASSQANYGYTF.

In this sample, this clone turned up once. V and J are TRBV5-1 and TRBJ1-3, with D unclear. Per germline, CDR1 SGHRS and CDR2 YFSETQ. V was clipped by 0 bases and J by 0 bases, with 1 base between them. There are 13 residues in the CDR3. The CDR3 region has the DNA TGCGCCAGCAGCTTGGCCTCTGGAAACACCATATATTTT. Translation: CASSLASGNTIYF.

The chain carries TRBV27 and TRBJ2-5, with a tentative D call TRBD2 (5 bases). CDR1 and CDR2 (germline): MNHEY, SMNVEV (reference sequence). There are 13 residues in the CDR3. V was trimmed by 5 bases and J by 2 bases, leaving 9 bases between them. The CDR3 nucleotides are TGTGCCAGCAGTCGAGGAGGACAAGAGACCCAGTACTTC. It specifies CASSRGGQETQYF.

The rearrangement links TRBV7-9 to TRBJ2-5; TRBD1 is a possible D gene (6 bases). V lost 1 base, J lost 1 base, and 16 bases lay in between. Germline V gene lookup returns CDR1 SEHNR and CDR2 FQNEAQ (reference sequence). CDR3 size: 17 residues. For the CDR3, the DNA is TGTGCCAGCAGCTTAGGCGTGGACAGCCTATTCCAAGAGACCCAGTACTTC. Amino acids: CASSLGVDSLFQETQYF. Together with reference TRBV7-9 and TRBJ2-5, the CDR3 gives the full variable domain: DTGVSQNPRHKITKRGQNVTFRCDPISEHNRLYWYRQTLGQGPEFLTYFQNEAQLEKSRLLSDRFSAERPKGSFSTLEIQRTEQGDSAMYLCASSLGVDSLFQETQYFGPGTRLLVL.

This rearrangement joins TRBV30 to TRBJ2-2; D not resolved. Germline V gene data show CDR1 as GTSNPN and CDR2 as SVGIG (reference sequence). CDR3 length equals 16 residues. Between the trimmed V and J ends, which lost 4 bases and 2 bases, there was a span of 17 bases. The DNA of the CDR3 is TGTGCCTGGACCGGGCAGATCCTAGTAAACACCGGGGAGCTGTTTTTT. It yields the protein CAWTGQILVNTGELFF.

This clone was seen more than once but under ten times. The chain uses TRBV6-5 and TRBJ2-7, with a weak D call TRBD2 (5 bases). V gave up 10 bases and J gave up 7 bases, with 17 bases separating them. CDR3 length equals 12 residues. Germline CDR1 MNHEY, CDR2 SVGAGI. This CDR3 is CATSDSSGEQYF. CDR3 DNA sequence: TGTGCCACCTCGGACTCTTCGGGGGAGCAGTACTTC.

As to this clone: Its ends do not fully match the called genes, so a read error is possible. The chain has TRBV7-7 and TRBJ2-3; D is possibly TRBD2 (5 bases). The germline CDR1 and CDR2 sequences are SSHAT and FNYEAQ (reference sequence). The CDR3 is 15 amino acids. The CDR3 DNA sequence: TGTGCTAGCAGCAAGACTACACTTAGCACAGATACGCAGTATTTT. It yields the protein CASSKTTLSTDTQYF.

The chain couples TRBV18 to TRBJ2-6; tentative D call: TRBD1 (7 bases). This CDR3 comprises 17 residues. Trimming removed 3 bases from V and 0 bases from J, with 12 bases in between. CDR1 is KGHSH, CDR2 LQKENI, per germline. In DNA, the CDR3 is TGTGCCAGCTCACCGCGGGACAGAGTCTCTGGGGCCAACGTCCTGACTTTC. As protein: CASSPRDRVSGANVLTF.